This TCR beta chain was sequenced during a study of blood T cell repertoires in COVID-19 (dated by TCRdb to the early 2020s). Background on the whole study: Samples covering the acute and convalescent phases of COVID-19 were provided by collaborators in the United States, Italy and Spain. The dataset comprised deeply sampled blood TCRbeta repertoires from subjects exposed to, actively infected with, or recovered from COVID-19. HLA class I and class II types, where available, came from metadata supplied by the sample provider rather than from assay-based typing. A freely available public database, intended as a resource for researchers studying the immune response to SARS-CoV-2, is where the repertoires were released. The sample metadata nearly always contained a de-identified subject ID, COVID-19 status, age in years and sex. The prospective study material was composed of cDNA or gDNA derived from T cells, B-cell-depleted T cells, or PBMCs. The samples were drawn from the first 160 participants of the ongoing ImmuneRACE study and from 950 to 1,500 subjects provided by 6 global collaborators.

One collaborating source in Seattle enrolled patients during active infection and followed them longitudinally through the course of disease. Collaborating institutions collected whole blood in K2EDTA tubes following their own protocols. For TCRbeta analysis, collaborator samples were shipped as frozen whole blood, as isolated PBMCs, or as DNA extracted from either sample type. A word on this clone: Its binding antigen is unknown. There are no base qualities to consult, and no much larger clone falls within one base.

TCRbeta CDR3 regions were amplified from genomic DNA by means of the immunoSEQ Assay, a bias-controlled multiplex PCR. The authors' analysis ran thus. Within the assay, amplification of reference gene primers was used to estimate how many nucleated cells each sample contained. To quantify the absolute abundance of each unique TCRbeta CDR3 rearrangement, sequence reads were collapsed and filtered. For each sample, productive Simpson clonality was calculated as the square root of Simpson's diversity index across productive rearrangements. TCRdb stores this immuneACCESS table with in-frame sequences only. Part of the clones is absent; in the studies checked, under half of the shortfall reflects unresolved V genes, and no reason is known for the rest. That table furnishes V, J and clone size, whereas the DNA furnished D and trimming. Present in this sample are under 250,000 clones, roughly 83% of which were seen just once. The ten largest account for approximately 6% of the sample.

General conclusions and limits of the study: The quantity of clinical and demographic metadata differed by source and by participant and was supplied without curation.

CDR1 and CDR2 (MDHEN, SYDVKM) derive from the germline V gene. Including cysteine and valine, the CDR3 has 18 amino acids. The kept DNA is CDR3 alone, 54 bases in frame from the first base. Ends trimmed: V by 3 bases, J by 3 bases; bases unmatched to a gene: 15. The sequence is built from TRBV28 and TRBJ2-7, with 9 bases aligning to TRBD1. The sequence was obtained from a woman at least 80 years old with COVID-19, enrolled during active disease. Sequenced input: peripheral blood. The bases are TGTGCCAGCAGTTTGCCCCGCTTTCACAGGGGGCCGAGCTACGAGCAGTACGTC. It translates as CASSLPRFHRGPSYEQYV.